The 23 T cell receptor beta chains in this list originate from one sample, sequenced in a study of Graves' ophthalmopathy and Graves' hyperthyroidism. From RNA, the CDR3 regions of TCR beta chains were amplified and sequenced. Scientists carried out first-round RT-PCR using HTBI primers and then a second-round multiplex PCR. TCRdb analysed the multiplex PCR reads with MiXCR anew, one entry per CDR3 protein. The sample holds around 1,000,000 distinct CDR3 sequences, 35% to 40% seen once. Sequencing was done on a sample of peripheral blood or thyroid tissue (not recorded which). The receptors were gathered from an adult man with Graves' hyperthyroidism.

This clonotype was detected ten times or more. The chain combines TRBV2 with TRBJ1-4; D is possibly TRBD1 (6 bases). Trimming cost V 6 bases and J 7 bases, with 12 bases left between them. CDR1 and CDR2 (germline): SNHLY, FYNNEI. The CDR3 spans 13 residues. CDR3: CASRDDRSEKLFF. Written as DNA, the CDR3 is TGTGCCAGCAGGGATGACAGGTCTGAAAAACTGTTTTTT. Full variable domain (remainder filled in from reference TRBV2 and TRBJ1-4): EPEVTQTPSHQVTQMGQEVILRCVPISNHLYFYWYRQILGQKVEFLVSFYNNEISEKSEIFDDQFSVERPDGSNFTLKIRSTKLEDSAMYFCASRDDRSEKLFFGSGTQLSVL.

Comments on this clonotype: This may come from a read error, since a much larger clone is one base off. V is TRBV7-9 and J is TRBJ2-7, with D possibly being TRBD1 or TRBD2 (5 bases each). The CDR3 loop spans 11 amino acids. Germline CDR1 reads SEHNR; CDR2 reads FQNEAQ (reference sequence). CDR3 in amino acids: CASRQRDEQCF. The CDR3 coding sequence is TGTGCCAGCAGGCAACGGGACGAGCAGTGCTTC.

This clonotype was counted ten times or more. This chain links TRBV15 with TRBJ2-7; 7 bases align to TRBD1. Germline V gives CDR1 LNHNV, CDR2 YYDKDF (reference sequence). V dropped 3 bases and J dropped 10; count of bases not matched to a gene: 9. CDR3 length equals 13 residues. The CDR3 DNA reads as TGTGCCACCAGCAGCCAGGCAGGGGACAGCCAGTACTTC. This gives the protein CATSSQAGDSQYF. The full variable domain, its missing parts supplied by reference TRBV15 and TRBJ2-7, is DAMVIQNPRYQVTQFGKPVTLSCSQTLNHNVMYWYQQKSSQAPKLLFHYYDKDFNNEADTPDNFQSRRPNTSFCFLDIRSPGLGDTAMYLCATSSQAGDSQYFGPGTRLTVT.

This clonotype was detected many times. The CDR3 loop reads CASSPEAFVQGAFF. The DNA for the CDR3 is TGTGCCAGCAGCCCAGAAGCGTTTGTGCAAGGAGCTTTCTTT. The chain employs TRBV12-3 or TRBV12-4 and TRBJ1-1; D remains unclear. The CDR3 has 14 amino acids. Between the trimmed V and J ends, which lost 6 bases and 10 bases, there was a span of 21 bases.

This CDR3 reads CASKEAENQETQYF. CDR3 sequence (DNA): TGTGCCAGCAAGGAAGCGGAGAATCAAGAGACCCAGTACTTC. This sequence joins TRBV5-8 and TRBJ2-5; a possible D gene is TRBD2 (5 bases). CDR1 is SGHTS, CDR2 YDEGEE, per germline. The CDR3 runs to 14 residues. V was clipped by 6 bases and J by 2 bases, with 14 bases between them.

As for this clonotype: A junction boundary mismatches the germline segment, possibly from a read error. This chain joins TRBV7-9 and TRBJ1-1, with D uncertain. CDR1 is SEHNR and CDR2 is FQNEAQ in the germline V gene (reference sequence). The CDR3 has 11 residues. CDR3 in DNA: TGTGCCAGCAGCCCCAACACTGGAGCTTTCTTT. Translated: CASSPNTGAFF.

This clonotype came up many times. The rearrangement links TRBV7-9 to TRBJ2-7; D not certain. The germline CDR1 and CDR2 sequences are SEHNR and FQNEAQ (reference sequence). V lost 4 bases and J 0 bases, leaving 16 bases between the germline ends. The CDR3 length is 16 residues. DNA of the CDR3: TGTGCCAGCAGCTCGCATCCAAACTACTTCTCCTACGAGCAGTACTTC. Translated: CASSSHPNYFSYEQYF. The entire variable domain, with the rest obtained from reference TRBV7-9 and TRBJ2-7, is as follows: DTGVSQNPRHKITKRGQNVTFRCDPISEHNRLYWYRQTLGQGPEFLTYFQNEAQLEKSRLLSDRFSAERPKGSFSTLEIQRTEQGDSAMYLCASSSHPNYFSYEQYFGPGTRLTVT.

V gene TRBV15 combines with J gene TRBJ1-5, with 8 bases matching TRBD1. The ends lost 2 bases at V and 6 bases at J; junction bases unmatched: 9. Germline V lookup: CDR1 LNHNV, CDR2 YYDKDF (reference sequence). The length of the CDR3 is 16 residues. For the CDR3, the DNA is TGTGCCACCAGCAGATCGACAGGGGCGGGGGGTCAGCCCCAGCATTTT. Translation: CATSRSTGAGGQPQHF.

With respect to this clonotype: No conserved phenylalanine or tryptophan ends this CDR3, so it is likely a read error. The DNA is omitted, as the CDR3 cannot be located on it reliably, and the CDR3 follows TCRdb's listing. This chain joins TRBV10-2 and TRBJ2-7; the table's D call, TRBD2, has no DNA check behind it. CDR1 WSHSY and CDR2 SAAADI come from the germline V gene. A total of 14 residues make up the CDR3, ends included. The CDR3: CASSAGLAGAAPTS.

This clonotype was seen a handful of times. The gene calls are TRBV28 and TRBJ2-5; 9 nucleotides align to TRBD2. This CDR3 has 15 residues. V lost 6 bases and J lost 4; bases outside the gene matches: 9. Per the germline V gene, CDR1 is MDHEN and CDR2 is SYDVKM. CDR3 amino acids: CASSEARGGGETQYF. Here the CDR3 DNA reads TGTGCCAGCAGCGAAGCGCGGGGGGGAGGAGAGACCCAGTACTTC.

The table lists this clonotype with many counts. The CDR3 nucleotides read TGTGCCAGCAGCTCCCTTCCGGGGCTGTCCTACGAGCAGTACTTC. It translates to CASSSLPGLSYEQYF. V gene TRBV7-8 combines with J gene TRBJ2-7; TRBD1 or TRBD2 may be the D gene (5 bases each). Germline CDR1 is SGHVS and CDR2 is FQNEAQ. The CDR3 has 15 amino acids. Between the trimmed V and J ends, which lost 4 bases and 1 base, there was a span of 14 bases.

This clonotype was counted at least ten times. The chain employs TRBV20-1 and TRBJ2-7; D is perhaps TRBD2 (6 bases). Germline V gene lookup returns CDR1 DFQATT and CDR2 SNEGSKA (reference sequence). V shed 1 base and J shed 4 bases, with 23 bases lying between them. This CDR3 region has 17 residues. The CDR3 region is CSARARDLGDGTYEQYF. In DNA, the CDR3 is TGCAGTGCTAGAGCTAGAGATCTGGGCGACGGGACTTACGAGCAGTACTTC.

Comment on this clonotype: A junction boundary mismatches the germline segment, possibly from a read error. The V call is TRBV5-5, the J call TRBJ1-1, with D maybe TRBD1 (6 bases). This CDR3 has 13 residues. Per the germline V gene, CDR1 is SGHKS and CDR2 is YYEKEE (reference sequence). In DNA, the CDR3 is TGTGCCAGCAGCTTGCGGGACACCACCTCGTGTCTCTTT. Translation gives CASSLRDTTSCLF.

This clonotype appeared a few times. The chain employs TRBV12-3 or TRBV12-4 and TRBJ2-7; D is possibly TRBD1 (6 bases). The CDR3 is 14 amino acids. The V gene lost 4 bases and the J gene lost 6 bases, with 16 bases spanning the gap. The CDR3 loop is CASSSAGTWGEQYF. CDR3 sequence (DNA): TGTGCCAGCAGTTCTGCCGGGACATGGGGCGAGCAGTACTTC.

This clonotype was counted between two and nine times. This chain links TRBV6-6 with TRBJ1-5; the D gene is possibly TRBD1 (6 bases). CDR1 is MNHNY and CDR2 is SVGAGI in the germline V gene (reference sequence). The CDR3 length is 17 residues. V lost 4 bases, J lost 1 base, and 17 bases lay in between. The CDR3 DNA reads TGTGCCAGCAGTTTGGGGGCAGGACTTATGAGCAATCAGCCCCAGCATTTT. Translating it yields CASSLGAGLMSNQPQHF.

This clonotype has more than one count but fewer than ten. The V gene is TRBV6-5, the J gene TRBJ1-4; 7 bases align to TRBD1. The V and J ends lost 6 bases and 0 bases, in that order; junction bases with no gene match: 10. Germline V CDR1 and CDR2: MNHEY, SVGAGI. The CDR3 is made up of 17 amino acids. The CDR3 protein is CASRSLGQDPTNEKLFF. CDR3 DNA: TGTGCCAGCAGATCACTTGGACAGGACCCAACTAATGAAAAACTGTTTTTT.

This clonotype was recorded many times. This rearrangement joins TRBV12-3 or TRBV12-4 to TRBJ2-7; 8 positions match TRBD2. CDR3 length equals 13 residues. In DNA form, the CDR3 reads TGTGCAAGTGCGAGGAGCGGGAGTTACGAGCAGTACTTC. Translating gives CASARSGSYEQYF.

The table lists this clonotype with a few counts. The CDR3 region has the DNA TGTGCCAGCAGCTTAGTCCCTCCTAGCGGGTTTACCGGGGAGCTGTTTTTT. Its translation: CASSLVPPSGFTGELFF. This chain links TRBV7-2 with TRBJ2-2, with 8 bases aligning to TRBD2. CDR1 and CDR2 from the germline V gene are SGHTA and FQGNSA. V dropped 1 base and J dropped 5; count of bases not matched to a gene: 9. The CDR3 is made up of 17 amino acids. Full variable domain (rest looked up from reference TRBV7-2 and TRBJ2-2): GAGVSQSPSNKVTEKGKDVELRCDPISGHTALYWYRQSLGQGLEFLIYFQGNSAPDKSGLPSDRFSAERTGGSVSTLTIQRTQQEDSAVYLCASSLVPPSGFTGELFFGEGSRLTVL.

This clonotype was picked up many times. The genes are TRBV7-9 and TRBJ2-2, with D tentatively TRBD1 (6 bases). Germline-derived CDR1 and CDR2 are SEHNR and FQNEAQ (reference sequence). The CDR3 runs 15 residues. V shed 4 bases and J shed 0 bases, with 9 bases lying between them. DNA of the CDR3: TGTGCCAGCAGCTCAGGACAGCCGAACACCGGGGAGCTGTTTTTT. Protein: CASSSGQPNTGELFF.

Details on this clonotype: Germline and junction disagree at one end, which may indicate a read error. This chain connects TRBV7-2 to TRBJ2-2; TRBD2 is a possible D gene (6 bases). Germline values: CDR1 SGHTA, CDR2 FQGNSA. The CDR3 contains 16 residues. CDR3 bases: TGTGCCAGCAGCTTAGCGGCTAGGAGGGAAACCGGGGAGCTGTCTTGG. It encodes CASSLAARRETGELSW.

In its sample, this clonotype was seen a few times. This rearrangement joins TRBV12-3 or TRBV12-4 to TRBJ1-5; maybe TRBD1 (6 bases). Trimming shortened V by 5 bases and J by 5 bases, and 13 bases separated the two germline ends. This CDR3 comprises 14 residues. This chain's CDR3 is CASSLGTPHQPQHF. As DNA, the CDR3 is TGTGCCAGCAGTCTCGGGACACCCCATCAGCCCCAGCATTTT.

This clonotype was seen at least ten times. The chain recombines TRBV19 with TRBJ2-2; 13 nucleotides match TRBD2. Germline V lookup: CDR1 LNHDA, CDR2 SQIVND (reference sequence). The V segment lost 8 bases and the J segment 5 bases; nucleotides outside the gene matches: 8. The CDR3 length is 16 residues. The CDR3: CASLSGLAGHTGELFF. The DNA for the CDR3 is TGTGCCAGTCTTTCGGGACTAGCGGGACATACCGGGGAGCTGTTTTTT.

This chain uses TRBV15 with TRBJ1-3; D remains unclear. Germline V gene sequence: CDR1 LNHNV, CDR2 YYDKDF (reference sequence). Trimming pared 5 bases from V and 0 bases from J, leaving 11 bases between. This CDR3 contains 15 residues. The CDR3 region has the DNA TGTGCCACCAGCCCCCGTCTCGGCTCTGGAAACACCATATATTTT. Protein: CATSPRLGSGNTIYF.